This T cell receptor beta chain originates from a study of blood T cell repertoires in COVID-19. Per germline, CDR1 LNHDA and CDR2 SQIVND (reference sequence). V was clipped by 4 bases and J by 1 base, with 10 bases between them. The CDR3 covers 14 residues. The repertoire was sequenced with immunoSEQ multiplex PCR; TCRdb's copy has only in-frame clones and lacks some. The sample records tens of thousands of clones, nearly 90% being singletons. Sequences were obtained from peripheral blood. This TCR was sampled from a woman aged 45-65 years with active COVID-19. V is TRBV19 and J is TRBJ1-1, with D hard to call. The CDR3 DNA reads TGTGCCAGTAGTAGCGGAGTCCAGAACACTGAAGCTTTCTTT. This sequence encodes CASSSGVQNTEAFF.